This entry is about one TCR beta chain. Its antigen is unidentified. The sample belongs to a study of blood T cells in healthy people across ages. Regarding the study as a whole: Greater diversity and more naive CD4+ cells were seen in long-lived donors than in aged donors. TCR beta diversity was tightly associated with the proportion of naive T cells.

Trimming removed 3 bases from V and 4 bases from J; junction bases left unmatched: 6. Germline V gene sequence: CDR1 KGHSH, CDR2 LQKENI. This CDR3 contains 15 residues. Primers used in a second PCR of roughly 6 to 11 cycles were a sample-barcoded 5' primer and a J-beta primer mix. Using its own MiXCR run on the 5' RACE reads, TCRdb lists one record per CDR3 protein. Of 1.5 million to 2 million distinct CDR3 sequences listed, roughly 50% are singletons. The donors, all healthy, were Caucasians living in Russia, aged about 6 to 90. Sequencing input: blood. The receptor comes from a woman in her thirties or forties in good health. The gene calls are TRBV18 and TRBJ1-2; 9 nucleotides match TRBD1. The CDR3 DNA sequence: TGTGCCAGCTCACCCTCCGGGACAGGGACCTATGGCTACACCTTC. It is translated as CASSPSGTGTYGYTF.